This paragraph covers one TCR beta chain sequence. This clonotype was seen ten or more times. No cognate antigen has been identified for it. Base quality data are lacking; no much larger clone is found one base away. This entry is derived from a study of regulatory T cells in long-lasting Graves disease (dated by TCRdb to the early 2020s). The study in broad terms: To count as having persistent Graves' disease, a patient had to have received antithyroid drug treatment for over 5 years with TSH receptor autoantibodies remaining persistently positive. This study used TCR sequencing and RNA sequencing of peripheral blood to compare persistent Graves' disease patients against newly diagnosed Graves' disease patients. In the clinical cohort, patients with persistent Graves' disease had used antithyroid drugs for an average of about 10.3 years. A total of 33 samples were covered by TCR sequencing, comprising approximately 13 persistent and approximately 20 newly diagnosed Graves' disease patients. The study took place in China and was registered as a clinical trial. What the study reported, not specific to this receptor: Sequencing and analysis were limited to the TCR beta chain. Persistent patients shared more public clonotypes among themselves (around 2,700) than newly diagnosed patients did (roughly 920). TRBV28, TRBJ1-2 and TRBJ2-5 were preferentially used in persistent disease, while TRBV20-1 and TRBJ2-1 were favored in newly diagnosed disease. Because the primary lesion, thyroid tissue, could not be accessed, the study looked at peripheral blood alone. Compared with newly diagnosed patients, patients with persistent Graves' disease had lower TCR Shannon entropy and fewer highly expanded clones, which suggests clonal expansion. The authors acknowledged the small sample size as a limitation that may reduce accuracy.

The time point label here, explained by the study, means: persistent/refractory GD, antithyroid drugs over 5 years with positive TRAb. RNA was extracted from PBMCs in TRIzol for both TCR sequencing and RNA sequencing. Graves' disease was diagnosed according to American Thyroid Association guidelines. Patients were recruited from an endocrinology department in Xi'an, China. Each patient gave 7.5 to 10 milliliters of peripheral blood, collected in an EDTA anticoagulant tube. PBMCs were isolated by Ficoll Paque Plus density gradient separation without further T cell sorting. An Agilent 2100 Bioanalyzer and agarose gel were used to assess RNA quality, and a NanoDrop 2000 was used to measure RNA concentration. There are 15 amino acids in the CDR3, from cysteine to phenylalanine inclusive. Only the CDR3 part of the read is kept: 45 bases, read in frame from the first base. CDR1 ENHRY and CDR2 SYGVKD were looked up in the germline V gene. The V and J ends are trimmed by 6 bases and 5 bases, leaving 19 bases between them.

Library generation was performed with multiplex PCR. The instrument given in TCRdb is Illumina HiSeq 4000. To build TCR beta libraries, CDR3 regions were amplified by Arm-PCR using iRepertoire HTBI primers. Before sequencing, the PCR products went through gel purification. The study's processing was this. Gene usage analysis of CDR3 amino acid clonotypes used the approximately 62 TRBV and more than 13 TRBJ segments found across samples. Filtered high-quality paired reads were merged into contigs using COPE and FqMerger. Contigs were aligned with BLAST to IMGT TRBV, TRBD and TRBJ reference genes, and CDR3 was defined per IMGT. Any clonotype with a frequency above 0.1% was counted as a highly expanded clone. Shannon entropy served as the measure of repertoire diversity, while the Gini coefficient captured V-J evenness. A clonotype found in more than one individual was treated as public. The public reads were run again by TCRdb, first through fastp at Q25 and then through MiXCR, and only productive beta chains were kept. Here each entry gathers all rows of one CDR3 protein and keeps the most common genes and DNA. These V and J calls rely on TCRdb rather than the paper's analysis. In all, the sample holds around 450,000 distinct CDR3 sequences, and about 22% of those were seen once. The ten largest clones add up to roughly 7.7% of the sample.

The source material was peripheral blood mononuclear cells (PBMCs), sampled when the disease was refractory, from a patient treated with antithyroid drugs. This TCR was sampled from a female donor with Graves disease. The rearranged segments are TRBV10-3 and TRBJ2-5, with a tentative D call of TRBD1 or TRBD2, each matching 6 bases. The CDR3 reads CAISDRGGRGETQYF. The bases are TGTGCCATCAGCGATCGTGGGGGGCGAGGGGAGACCCAGTACTTC.